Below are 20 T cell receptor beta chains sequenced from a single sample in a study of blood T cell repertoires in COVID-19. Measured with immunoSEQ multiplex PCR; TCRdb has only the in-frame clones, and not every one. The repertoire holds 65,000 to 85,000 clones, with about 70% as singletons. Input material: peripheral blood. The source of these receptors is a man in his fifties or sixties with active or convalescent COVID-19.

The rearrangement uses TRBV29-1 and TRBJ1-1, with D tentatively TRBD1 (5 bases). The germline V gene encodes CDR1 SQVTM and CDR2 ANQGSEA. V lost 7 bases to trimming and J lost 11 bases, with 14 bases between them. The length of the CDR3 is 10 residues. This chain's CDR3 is CSAEQVDAFF. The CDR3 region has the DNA TGCAGCGCCGAACAGGTTGACGCTTTCTTT.

The CDR3, as DNA: TGTGCCAGCAGCTTCGGCGGGGTCGTGTACGAGCAGTACTTC. It codes for CASSFGGVVYEQYF. The rearrangement joins TRBV11-1 to TRBJ2-7, with D possibly TRBD2 on 6 matching bases. Germline V gene lookup returns CDR1 SGHAT and CDR2 FQDESV (reference sequence). CDR3 length equals 14 residues. The V end lost 3 bases, the J end lost 4 bases, and 13 bases lay between the germline ends. The full variable domain, completed using reference TRBV11-1 and TRBJ2-7, is EAEVAQSPRYKITEKSQAVAFWCDPISGHATLYWYRQILGQGPELLVQFQDESVVDDSQLPKDRFSAERLKGVDSTLKIQPAELGDSAMYLCASSFGGVVYEQYFGPGTRLTVT.

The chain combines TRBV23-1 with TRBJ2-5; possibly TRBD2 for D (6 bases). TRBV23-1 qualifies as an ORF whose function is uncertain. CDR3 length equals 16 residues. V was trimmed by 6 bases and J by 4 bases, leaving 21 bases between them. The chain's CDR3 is CASSPAGWQGGETQYF. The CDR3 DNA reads TGCGCCAGCAGCCCAGCGGGTTGGCAGGGAGGAGAGACCCAGTACTTC.

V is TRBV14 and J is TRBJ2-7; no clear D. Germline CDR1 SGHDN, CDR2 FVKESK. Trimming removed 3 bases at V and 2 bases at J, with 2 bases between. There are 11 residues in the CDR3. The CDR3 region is CASSHTYEQYF. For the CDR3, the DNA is TGTGCCAGCAGCCATACCTACGAGCAGTACTTC.

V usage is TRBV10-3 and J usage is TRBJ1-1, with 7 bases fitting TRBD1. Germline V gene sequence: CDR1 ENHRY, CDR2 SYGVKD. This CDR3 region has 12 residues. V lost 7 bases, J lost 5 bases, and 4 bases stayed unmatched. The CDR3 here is CAIKTGLTEAFF. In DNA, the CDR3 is TGTGCCATCAAGACAGGGCTGACTGAAGCTTTCTTT.

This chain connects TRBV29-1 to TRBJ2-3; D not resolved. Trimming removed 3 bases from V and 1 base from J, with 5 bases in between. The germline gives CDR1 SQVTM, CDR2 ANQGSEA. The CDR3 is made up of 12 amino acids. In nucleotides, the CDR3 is TGCAGCGTTGATGAGGGCACAGATACGCAGTATTTT. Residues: CSVDEGTDTQYF.

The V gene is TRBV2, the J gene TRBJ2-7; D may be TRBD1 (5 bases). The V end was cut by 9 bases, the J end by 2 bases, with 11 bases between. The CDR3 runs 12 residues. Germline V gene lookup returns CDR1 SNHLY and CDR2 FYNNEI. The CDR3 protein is CASETDTYEQYF. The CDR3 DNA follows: TGTGCCAGTGAGACGGACACCTACGAGCAGTACTTC.

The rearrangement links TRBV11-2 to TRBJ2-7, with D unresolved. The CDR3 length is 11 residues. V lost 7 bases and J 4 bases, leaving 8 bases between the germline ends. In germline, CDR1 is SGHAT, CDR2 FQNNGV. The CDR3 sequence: CASTPTYEQYF. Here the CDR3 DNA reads TGTGCCAGCACCCCAACTTACGAGCAGTACTTC.

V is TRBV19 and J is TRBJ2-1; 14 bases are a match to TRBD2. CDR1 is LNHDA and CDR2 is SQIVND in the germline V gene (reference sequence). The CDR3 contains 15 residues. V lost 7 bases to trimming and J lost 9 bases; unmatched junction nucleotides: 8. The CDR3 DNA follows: TGTGCCAGTACCAGACTAGCGGGGGGGCCCCGTGAGCAGTTCTTC. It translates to CASTRLAGGPREQFF.

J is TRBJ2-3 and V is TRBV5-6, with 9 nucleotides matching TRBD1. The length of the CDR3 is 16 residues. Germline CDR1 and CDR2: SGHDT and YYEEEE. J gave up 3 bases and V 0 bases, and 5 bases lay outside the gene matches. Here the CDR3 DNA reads TGTGCCAGCAGCTTGGACAGGGGGCAGGGGACAGATACGCAGTATTTT. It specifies CASSLDRGQGTDTQYF.

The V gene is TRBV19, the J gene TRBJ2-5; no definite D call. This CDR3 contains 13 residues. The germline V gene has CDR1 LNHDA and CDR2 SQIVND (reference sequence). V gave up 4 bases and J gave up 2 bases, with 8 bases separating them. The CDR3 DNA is TGTGCCAGTAGTAACACGGGTCAAGAGACCCAGTACTTC. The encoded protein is CASSNTGQETQYF.

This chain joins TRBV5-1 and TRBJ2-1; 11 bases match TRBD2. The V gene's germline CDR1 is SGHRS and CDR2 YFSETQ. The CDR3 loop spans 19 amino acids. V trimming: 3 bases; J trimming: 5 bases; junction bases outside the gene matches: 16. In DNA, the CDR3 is TGCGCCAGCAGCTCGAAACTAGCGGGGGAGCTGAATCTAAACAATGAGCAGTTCTTC. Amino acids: CASSSKLAGELNLNNEQFF.

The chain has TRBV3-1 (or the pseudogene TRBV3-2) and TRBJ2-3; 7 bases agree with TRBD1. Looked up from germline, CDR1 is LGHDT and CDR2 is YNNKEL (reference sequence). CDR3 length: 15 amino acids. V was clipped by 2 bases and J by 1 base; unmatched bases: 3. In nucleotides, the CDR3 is TGTGCCAGCAGCCAACCGCAGGGGGGCACAGATACGCAGTATTTT. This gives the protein CASSQPQGGTDTQYF.

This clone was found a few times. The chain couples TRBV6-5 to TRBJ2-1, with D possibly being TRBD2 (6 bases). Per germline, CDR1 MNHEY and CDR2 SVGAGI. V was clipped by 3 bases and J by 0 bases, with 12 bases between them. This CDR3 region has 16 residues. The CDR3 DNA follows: TGTGCCAGCAGTTATAGCGGTTCTAGCTCCTACAATGAGCAGTTCTTC. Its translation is CASSYSGSSSYNEQFF.

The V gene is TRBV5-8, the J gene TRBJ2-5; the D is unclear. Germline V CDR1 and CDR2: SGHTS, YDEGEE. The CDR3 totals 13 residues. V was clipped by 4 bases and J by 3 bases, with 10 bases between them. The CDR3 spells CASSPYLEETQYF. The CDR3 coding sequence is TGTGCCAGCAGCCCCTACCTAGAAGAGACCCAGTACTTC.

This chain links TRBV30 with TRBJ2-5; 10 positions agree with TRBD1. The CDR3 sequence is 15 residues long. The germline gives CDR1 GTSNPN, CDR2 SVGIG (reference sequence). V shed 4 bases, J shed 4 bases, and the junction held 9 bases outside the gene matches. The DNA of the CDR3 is TGTGCCTGGACCTATACGACAGGGGGCCGAGAGACCCAGTACTTC. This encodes CAWTYTTGGRETQYF.

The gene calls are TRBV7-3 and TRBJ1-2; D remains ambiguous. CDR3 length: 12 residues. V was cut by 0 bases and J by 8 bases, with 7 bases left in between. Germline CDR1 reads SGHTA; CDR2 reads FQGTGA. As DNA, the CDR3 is TGTGCCAGCAGCTTAACGGGGAGAGGCTACACCTTC. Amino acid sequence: CASSLTGRGYTF.

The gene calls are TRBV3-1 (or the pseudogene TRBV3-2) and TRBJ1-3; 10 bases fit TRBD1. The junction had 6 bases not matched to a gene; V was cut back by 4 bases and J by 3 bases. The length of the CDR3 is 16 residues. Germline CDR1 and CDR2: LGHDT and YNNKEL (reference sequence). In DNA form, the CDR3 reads TGTGCCAGCAGCCTGGGGGGACAGGGGCATGGAAACACCATATATTTT. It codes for CASSLGGQGHGNTIYF.

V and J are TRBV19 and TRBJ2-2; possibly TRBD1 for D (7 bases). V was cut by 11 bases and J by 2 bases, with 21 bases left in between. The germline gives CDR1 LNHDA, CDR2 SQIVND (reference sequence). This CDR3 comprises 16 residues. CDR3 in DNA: TGTGCCGCCAGTACCGCGGGACAGTCCAACACCGGGGAGCTGTTTTTT. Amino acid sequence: CAASTAGQSNTGELFF.

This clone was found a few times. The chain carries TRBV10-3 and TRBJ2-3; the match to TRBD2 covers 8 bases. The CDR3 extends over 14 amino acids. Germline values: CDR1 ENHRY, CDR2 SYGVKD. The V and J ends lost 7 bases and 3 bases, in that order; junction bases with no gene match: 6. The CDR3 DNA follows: TGTGCCATCAAGTCGCTAGCGGGTACAGATACGCAGTATTTT. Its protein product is CAIKSLAGTDTQYF.